The rows below give T cell receptor beta chains drawn from one sample of a study of OX40 agonist ivuxolimab in advanced cancers. The method was immunoSEQ multiplex PCR; TCRdb's version includes in-frame clones alone and lacks a portion of them. The sample shows tens of thousands of clones, less than 90% of them seen only once. The sequencing used CD4+ or CD8+ T cells sorted from blood, collected in a trial of the OX40 agonist ivuxolimab. The receptors shown here come from an adult with an advanced solid tumor such as melanoma, head and neck, liver or kidney cancer. Both conserved end residues are part of each CDR3. Each record gives: V gene, clone size, CDR3 protein. A clone size is listed for some rows: how often the clone was seen (once, few, many), or a class if it is expanded.

V: TRBV12-2; size: NA; CDR3: CASRLRRTGGEQFF
V: TRBV7-9; size: NA; CDR3: CASSLGGSLLEAFF
V: TRBV29-1; size: NA; CDR3: CSVDAHYTDTQYF
V: TRBV7-2; size: NA; CDR3: CASSLRLVSQTQYF
V: TRBV7-2; size: NA; CDR3: CASSPRQGTGELFF
V: TRBV28; size: NA; CDR3: CASTLKWGNGNTIYF
V: TRBV4-1; size: NA; CDR3: CASSQRDRAEKLFF
V: TRBV5-6; size: once; CDR3: CASSRTGVETQYF
V: TRBV7-3; size: NA; CDR3: CASSPGALPRGDTQYF
V: TRBV30; size: NA; CDR3: CAWSPAGLAVTLRGQYF
V: TRBV25-1; size: NA; CDR3: CASSGPERDQETQYF
V: TRBV5-1; size: NA; CDR3: CASSSQTSSDTGELFF
V: TRBV2; size: NA; CDR3: CASSLLGGNQPQHF
V: TRBV28; size: NA; CDR3: CASSFSDGSYNEQFF
V: TRBV27; size: NA; CDR3: CASSPGGYSNQPQHF
V: TRBV4-2; size: NA; CDR3: CASSQDLGGTNYGYTF
V: TRBV5-1; size: NA; CDR3: CASSPWGQGDGYTF
V: TRBV5-1; size: NA; CDR3: CASSFDARDNSPLHF
V: TRBV4-1; size: once; CDR3: CASSQDLRLARCTQYF
V: TRBV28; size: once; CDR3: CASSLEGRGYTEAFF
V: TRBV7-2; size: NA; CDR3: CASRSSNSNQPQHF
V: TRBV27; size: NA; CDR3: CASSLAGANYGYTF